This TCR beta chain was obtained from a study of shared clonotypes between healthy human individuals. J was trimmed by 3 bases and V by 9 bases; bases with no gene match: 6. CDR3 length: 13 residues. From germline, CDR1 is SGHRS and CDR2 YFSETQ. The repertoire was sequenced with immunoSEQ multiplex PCR; TCRdb's copy has only in-frame clones and lacks some. The top ten clones hold approximately 1.5% of a sample with about 1 million clones, about 74% of them seen once. Sequences were obtained from memory CD4+ T cells sorted from blood. Documented subset: CD45RA-negative fraction. The chain carries TRBV5-1 and TRBJ2-3; 8 nucleotides line up with TRBD1. This clonotype was obtained from a man aged 18 to 35 in good health. CDR3 in DNA: TGCGCCACCCGGACAGGGTCGACAGATACGCAGTATTTT. This translates into CATRTGSTDTQYF.